Below are 9 T cell receptor beta chains sequenced from a single sample in a study of T cell responses to AZD1222 COVID-19 vaccine. Some clones are missing from TCRdb's copy, which holds only in-frame ones; the method was immunoSEQ multiplex PCR. This sample has 95,000 to 150,000 clones, with around 89% found just once. Sample: peripheral blood, taken on day 0 of AZD1222 vaccination. The source of these receptors is an adult in good health.

The chain is built from TRBV2 and TRBJ1-1; weak D call: TRBD1 (6 bases). This CDR3 region has 13 residues. The germline V and J ends were trimmed by 7 bases and 8 bases, with 17 bases remaining between them. Germline-derived CDR1 and CDR2 are SNHLY and FYNNEI. The CDR3: CASTIRGVPEAFF. The CDR3 nucleotides are TGTGCCAGCACCATAAGGGGGGTTCCAGAAGCTTTCTTT.

This clone appeared a single time. This chain uses TRBV7-3 with TRBJ1-5; weak D call: TRBD1 (6 bases). V dropped 4 bases and J dropped 6 bases, with 10 bases sitting between them. This CDR3 is built from 13 residues. Germline assignment: CDR1 SGHTA and CDR2 FQGTGA. The CDR3: CASSSGQSQPQHF. CDR3 bases: TGTGCCAGCAGCTCCGGACAGAGTCAGCCCCAGCATTTT.

This clone showed up just once. The genes are TRBV7-2 and TRBJ1-1, with TRBD1 matching 7 bases. Germline CDR1 SGHTA, CDR2 FQGNSA. The length of the CDR3 is 17 residues. The ends lost 5 bases at V and 0 bases at J; junction bases unmatched: 12. CDR3 region: CASSPGLWTGMNTEAFF. CDR3 nucleotide sequence: TGTGCCAGCAGCCCCGGCCTCTGGACAGGCATGAACACTGAAGCTTTCTTT.

The J gene is TRBJ1-2, the V gene TRBV4-2; no reliable D call. The CDR3 is 13 amino acids. Germline CDR1 and CDR2: LGHNA and YNFKEQ. Trimming shortened V by 0 bases and J by 6 bases, and 8 bases separated the two germline ends. The CDR3, as DNA: TGTGCCAGCAGCCAAGATGGGCAAAATGGCTACACCTTC. It is translated as CASSQDGQNGYTF.

J is TRBJ2-2 and V is TRBV12-5; 7 nucleotides agree with TRBD1. The CDR3 covers 13 residues. Germline CDR1 and CDR2: LGHNT and FRNRAP. The ends lost 5 bases at V and 6 bases at J; junction bases unmatched: 3. The CDR3 is CASGVGTAGELFF. Here the CDR3 DNA reads TGTGCTAGTGGTGTCGGGACAGCCGGGGAGCTGTTTTTT.

The V call is TRBV18, the J call TRBJ2-7; a possible D gene is TRBD2 (6 bases). Germline assignment: CDR1 KGHSH and CDR2 LQKENI. There are 16 residues in the CDR3. V was pared by 4 bases and J by 1 base, with 17 bases between. The CDR3 region has the DNA TGTGCCAGCTCACGCAACGAAGGGAGGAGGTCCTACGAGCAGTACTTC. This translates into CASSRNEGRRSYEQYF.

This chain joins TRBV18 and TRBJ1-1; possibly TRBD1 for D (5 bases). Per the germline V gene, CDR1 is KGHSH and CDR2 is LQKENI. Deletions cut 2 bases from V and 8 bases from J, with 18 bases between. The CDR3 covers 15 residues. The chain's CDR3 is CASSPYRQGDPEAFF. Written as DNA, the CDR3 is TGTGCCAGCTCACCATATCGGCAGGGCGACCCGGAAGCTTTCTTT.

The chain carries TRBV7-2 and TRBJ1-5; 9 bases align to TRBD1. The CDR3 loop spans 13 amino acids. CDR1 SGHTA and CDR2 FQGNSA come from the germline V gene. After removal of 1 base from V and 13 bases from J, the junction contained 5 bases not matched to a gene. CDR3 in DNA: TGTGCCAGCAGCTTAGTATCGGGACAGGGTCAGCATTTT. As protein: CASSLVSGQGQHF.

V gene TRBV7-6 combines with J gene TRBJ2-1; 8 bases align to TRBD1. The CDR3 has 16 residues. The germline V gene has CDR1 SGHVS and CDR2 FNYEAQ. With V trimmed by 2 bases and J by 7 bases, 10 bases remained unmatched. CDR3 protein: CASSLYLQGVTNEQFF. The CDR3 bases are TGTGCCAGCAGCTTATATCTACAGGGGGTAACAAATGAGCAGTTCTTC.